This TCR beta chain was recovered during a study of blood T cell repertoires in COVID-19 (dated by TCRdb to 2019 to 2021). Concerning the study at large: The collaborator samples originated in the United States, Italy and Spain and spanned the acute and convalescent phases of COVID-19. The material from the prospective study consisted of cDNA or gDNA derived from T cells, B-cell-depleted T cells, or PBMCs. Deeply sampled blood TCRbeta repertoires from subjects exposed to, actively infected with, or recovered from COVID-19 were included in the dataset. The repertoires were released in a freely available public database intended as a resource for research on the immune response to SARS-CoV-2. Where HLA class I and class II types were available, the types were taken from metadata supplied by the sample provider, not from assay-based typing. Samples were obtained from the ongoing ImmuneRACE study (first 160 participants) and from some 1,200 subjects provided by 6 global collaborators. Sample metadata almost always included a de-identified subject ID, COVID-19 status, age in years and sex.

The paper's findings and limits, for the study overall: The quantity of clinical and demographic metadata differed by source and by participant and was supplied without curation.

CDR1 is given as MNHEY and CDR2 as SVGAGI, both from the germline V gene. The CDR3 runs 15 residues from the cysteine to the phenylalanine. Here the CDR3 DNA is all that survives: 45 bases in frame from base 1. The germline V and J ends show losses of 6 bases and 0 bases respectively, and no gene match explains 1 base of the junction. TCRbeta CDR3 regions were amplified from genomic DNA by means of the immunoSEQ Assay, a bias-controlled multiplex PCR. For the original study's pipeline: Within the assay, amplification of reference gene primers was used to estimate how many nucleated cells each sample contained. To quantify the absolute abundance of each unique TCRbeta CDR3 rearrangement, sequence reads were collapsed and filtered. For each sample, productive Simpson clonality was calculated as the square root of Simpson's diversity index across productive rearrangements. The table comes from immuneACCESS by way of TCRdb, which keeps in-frame sequences with V and J called. Part of the clones is missing from these tables; in studies checked, under half for an unresolved V gene and the rest for unknown reasons. That table gives V, J and clone size, and the DNA gave D and trimming. A total of about 260,000 clones appear in this sample, about four fifths of them only once. The ten biggest clones cover more than 1.5% of the sample.

A remark on this clone: Its antigen is unknown. Per-base quality was not reported, and no clone a single base away is much larger than it.

A second Seattle source provided samples from volunteer blood donors who had recovered from COVID-19. Collaborating institutions collected whole blood in K2EDTA tubes following their own protocols. For TCRbeta analysis, collaborators shipped samples in one of three forms: frozen whole blood, isolated PBMCs, or DNA extracted from either of those sample types. The clonotype originates from a woman aged 35 to 49 who had recovered from COVID-19. The sequence links TRBV6-5 to TRBJ2-5; TRBD2 matches 13 bases in the middle. The specimen was peripheral blood. The nucleotide sequence reads as follows: TGTGCCAGCAGGACTAGCGGGGGGTACCAAGAGACCCAGTACTTC. It translates to CASRTSGGYQETQYF.